This T cell receptor (beta chain) came from a study of T cells in Graves' hyperthyroidism and ophthalmopathy. TCR beta CDR3 sequences were amplified from RNA transcripts. The TCR CDR3 was amplified in a first-round RT-PCR using the HTBI primer set. TCRdb ran MiXCR on the multiplex PCR reads and lists one entry per CDR3 protein. The sample gives some 300,000 distinct CDR3 sequences, around a fifth of which show up once; approximately 37% is in the top ten. This clonotype showed up many times. The sequence came from a man over 45 with Graves' ophthalmopathy. The sample comprised blood.

CDR3 sequence: CASSLGPGRDSPLHF. In nucleotides, the CDR3 is TGTGCCAGCAGCTTAGGACCGGGGAGGGATTCACCCCTCCACTTT. The chain couples TRBV7-8 to TRBJ1-6; D is ambiguous. V dropped 1 base and J dropped 8 bases, with 12 bases sitting between them. Looked up from germline, CDR1 is SGHVS and CDR2 is FQNEAQ. The CDR3 runs to 15 residues.